This entry is about one T cell receptor (beta chain). Its antigen is not known. Only in-frame clones appear in the TCRdb table, and some are missing; sequencing was by immunoSEQ multiplex PCR. This table holds nearly 65,000 clones, around 90% found once. This CDR3 comprises 12 residues. Trimming at V came to 8 bases and at J to 7 bases, leaving 5 bases not matched to a gene. The V gene's germline CDR1 is LNHDA and CDR2 SQIVND (reference sequence). This sample was included in a study of OX40 agonist ivuxolimab in advanced cancers. Study at large: Ivuxolimab was delivered to patients intravenously every 2 weeks at doses spanning 0.01 to 10 mg/kg. The study enrolled dose-escalation patients with hepatocellular carcinoma, melanoma, renal cell or head and neck cancer. Study-level findings and limits: Among T cells, CD8+ cells averaged more expanded clones than CD4+ cells.

Here the sequenced sample was CD4+ or CD8+ T cells sorted from blood, taken in a trial of the OX40 agonist ivuxolimab. This TCR was recovered from an adult with an advanced solid tumor such as melanoma, head and neck, liver or kidney cancer. V is TRBV19 and J is TRBJ2-1; 7 bases align to TRBD1. In DNA form, the CDR3 reads TGTGCCAGTGTACAGGGGTTTAATGAGCAGTTCTTC. Its protein product is CASVQGFNEQFF.